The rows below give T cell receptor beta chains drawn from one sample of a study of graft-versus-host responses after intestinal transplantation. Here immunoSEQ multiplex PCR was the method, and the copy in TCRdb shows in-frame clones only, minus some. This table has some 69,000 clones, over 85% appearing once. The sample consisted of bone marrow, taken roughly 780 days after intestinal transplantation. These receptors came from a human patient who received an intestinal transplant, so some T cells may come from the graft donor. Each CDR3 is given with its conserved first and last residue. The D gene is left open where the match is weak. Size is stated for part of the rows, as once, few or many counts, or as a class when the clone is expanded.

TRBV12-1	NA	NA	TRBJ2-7	CASSFAFFRVACYIYEQYF	TGTGCCAGCAGCTTTGCGTTTTTCAGGGTGGCATGCTATATCTACGAGCAGTACTTC
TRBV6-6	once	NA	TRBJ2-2	CASSYSRVNTGELFF	TGTGCCAGCAGTTACTCTCGGGTGAACACCGGGGAGCTGTTTTTT
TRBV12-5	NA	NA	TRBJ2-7	CASGLVAGTKNEQYF	TGTGCTAGTGGTTTGGTTGCAGGTACTAAAAACGAGCAGTACTTC
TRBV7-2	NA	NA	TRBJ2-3	CASSLAWLVSDTQYF	TGTGCCAGCAGCTTAGCGTGGCTAGTCTCCGATACGCAGTATTTT
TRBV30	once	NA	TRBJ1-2	CAWSLGYGYGYTF	TGTGCCTGGAGTTTAGGCTATGGCTATGGCTACACCTTC
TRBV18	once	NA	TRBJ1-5	CASSPAPGNHQPQHF	TGTGCCAGCTCACCGGCTCCAGGAAACCATCAGCCCCAGCATTTT
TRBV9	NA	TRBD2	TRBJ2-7	CASSVDTSGALEQYF	TGTGCCAGCAGCGTAGACACTAGCGGAGCCCTCGAGCAGTACTTC
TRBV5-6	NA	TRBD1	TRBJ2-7	CASSFGTGGEQYF	TGTGCCAGCAGCTTTGGGACAGGGGGCGAGCAGTACTTC
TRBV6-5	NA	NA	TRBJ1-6	CASSYEDSQNSPLHF	TGTGCCAGCAGTTACGAAGACAGCCAAAATTCACCCCTCCACTTT
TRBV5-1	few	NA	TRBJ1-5	CASSYDNRNQPQHF	TGCGCCAGCAGCTACGACAACAGGAATCAGCCCCAGCATTTT
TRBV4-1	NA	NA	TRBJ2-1	CASSQTVGAREQFF	TGCGCCAGCAGCCAGACAGTCGGGGCTCGGGAGCAGTTCTTC
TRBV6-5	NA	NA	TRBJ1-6	CASSYNRESPLHF	TGTGCCAGCAGTTACAACAGGGAGTCACCCCTCCACTTT
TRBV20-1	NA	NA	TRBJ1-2	CSAPPSYGYTF	TGCAGTGCTCCCCCGTCCTATGGCTACACCTTC
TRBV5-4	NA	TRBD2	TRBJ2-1	CASSPGLALSSYNEQFF	TGTGCCAGCAGCCCCGGACTAGCGCTTAGCTCCTACAATGAGCAGTTCTTC
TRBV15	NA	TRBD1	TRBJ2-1	CATSSWDREPYNEQFF	TGTGCCACCAGCAGTTGGGACAGGGAACCCTACAATGAGCAGTTCTTC
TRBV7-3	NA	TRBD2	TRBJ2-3	CASSLWGAGGDTQYF	TGTGCCAGCAGCTTATGGGGAGCGGGAGGTGATACGCAGTATTTT
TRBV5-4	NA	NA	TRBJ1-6	CAGYHRDLNSPLHF	TGTGCCGGCTACCACAGGGATCTCAATTCACCCCTCCACTTT
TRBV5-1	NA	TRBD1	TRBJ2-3	CASSARDRGLTDTQYF	TGCGCCAGCAGCGCTCGGGACAGGGGCTTGACAGATACGCAGTATTTT
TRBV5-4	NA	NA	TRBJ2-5	CASSHQETQYF	TGTGCCAGCAGCCACCAAGAGACCCAGTACTTC
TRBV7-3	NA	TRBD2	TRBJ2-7	CASSESGSSSYEQYF	TGTGCCAGCAGCGAAAGCGGGAGTAGCTCCTACGAGCAGTACTTC
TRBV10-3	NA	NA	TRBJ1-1	CAISEPKGGSEAFF	TGTGCCATCAGTGAGCCCAAGGGAGGCAGTGAAGCTTTCTTT
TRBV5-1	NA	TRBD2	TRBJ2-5	CASSRAGGGEETQYF	TGCGCCAGCAGCCGGGCCGGGGGGGGCGAGGAGACCCAGTACTTC
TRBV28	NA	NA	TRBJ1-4	CASSFFPGRRGEKLFF	TGTGCCAGCAGTTTTTTTCCGGGCCGAAGGGGTGAAAAACTGTTTTTT
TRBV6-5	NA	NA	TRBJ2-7	CASSYSPGRSYEQYF	TGTGCCAGCAGTTACTCCCCGGGACGTTCCTACGAGCAGTACTTC
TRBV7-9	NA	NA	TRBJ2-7	CASSLTGDEQYF	TGTGCCAGCAGCTTAACGGGTGACGAGCAGTACTTC
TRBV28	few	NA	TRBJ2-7	CASSRTYEQYF	TGTGCCAGCTCTAGAACCTACGAGCAGTACTTC
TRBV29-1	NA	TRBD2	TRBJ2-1	CSGTSAGGNEQFF	TGCAGCGGGACTAGCGCGGGCGGGAATGAGCAGTTCTTC
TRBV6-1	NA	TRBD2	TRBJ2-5	CASLLAGQETQYF	TGTGCCAGCCTACTAGCGGGACAAGAGACCCAGTACTTC
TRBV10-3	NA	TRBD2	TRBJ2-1	CAISTLAANEQFF	TGTGCCATCAGTACACTAGCGGCGAATGAGCAGTTCTTC
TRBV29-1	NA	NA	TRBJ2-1	CSVPGSPWGSYNEQFF	TGCAGCGTCCCCGGCAGCCCCTGGGGCTCCTACAATGAGCAGTTCTTC
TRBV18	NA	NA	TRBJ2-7	CASSPPQGIYEQYF	TGTGCCAGCTCACCACCCCAGGGGATCTACGAGCAGTACTTC
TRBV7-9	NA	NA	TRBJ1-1	CASSLEGRTEAFF	TGTGCCAGCAGCTTAGAAGGGCGCACTGAAGCTTTCTTT
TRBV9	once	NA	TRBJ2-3	CASSADTSTDTQYF	TGTGCCAGCAGCGCTGACACCAGCACAGATACGCAGTATTTT
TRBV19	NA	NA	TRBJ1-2	CASSIDPGQTYGYTF	TGTGCCAGTAGTATAGATCCAGGCCAGACGTATGGCTACACCTTC
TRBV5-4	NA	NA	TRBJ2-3	CASSEGGGSGRTDTQYF	TGTGCCAGCAGCGAAGGCGGCGGTAGCGGACGCACAGATACGCAGTATTTT
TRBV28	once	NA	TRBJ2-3	CASTGFGLYTQYF	TGTGCCAGCACGGGATTCGGCCTTTATACGCAGTATTTT
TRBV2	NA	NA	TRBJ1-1	CASSDVGGGLVEVFF	TGTGCCAGCAGTGACGTTGGGGGGGGGCTGGTGGAAGTCTTCTTT
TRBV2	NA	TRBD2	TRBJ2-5	CASSVLGSGVFLWEETQYF	TGTGCCAGCAGTGTTTTGGGAAGCGGGGTTTTCTTGTGGGAAGAGACCCAGTACTTC
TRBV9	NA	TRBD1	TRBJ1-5	CASSHLFSGGDGQPQHF	TGTGCCAGCAGCCACCTCTTCTCAGGGGGGGATGGACAGCCCCAGCATTTT
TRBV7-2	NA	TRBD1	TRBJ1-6	CASSSNLGQGGSPLHF	TGTGCCAGCAGCTCCAACCTTGGACAGGGAGGTTCACCCCTCCACTTT
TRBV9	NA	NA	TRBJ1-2	CATHPIEGYTF	TGTGCCACCCACCCCATCGAGGGCTACACCTTC
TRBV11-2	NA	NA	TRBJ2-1	CASSSRLEDSYNEQFF	TGTGCCAGCAGCTCTAGACTGGAAGACTCCTACAATGAGCAGTTCTTC
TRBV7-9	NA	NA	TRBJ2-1	CASSVEGNEQFF	TGTGCCAGCAGCGTGGAGGGGAATGAGCAGTTCTTC
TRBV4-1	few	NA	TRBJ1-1	CASSQHGRINTEAFF	TGCGCCAGCAGCCAACATGGACGGATAAACACTGAAGCTTTCTTT
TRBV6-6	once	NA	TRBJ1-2	CASSSGQENYGYTF	TGTGCCAGCAGTTCCGGCCAGGAGAACTATGGCTACACCTTC
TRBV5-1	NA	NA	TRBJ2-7	CASSLSQAYEQYF	TGCGCCAGCAGCTTGAGCCAGGCCTACGAGCAGTACTTC
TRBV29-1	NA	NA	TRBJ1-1	CSVVGTEAFF	TGCAGCGTTGTGGGAACTGAAGCTTTCTTT
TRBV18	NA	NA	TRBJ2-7	CASSPEGPLTYEQYF	TGTGCCAGCTCACCGGAAGGGCCCCTTACCTACGAGCAGTACTTC
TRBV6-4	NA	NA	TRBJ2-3	CASSEGAGSTDTQYF	TGTGCCAGCAGTGAGGGGGCCGGGAGCACAGATACGCAGTATTTT
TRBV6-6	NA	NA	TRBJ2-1	CAARRDNEQFF	TGTGCCGCCCGGAGGGATAATGAGCAGTTCTTC
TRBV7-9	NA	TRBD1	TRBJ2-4	CASSLAGGQLILAKNIQYF	TGTGCCAGCAGCTTAGCTGGGGGACAGCTTATCCTAGCCAAAAACATTCAGTACTTC
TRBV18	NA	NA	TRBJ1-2	CASSPPHGRVGYYYGYTF	TGTGCCAGCTCACCACCCCACGGGAGGGTCGGCTATTACTATGGCTACACCTTC